This TCR beta chain was sequenced for a study of T-cell memory formation after mild COVID-19. Findings and caveats of the study: Among clones peaking at day 37 in the second wave, SARS-CoV-2 specificity remained unconfirmed.

TCR alpha and TCR beta cDNA libraries carrying sample barcodes and UMIs came from 5'RACE with constant-segment primers. TCRdb re-called the 5' RACE reads through MiXCR, storing one row per CDR3 protein. The table lists a few hundred thousand distinct CDR3 sequences, about 20% of them singletons. Trimming removed 4 bases from V and 6 bases from J, with 13 bases in between. CDR3 size: 14 residues. The table lists this clonotype with a few counts. Its cognate antigen is unknown. The chain recombines TRBV12-3 or TRBV12-4 with TRBJ1-5, with a possible D match to TRBD1 (5 bases). What was sequenced was PBMCs or a T cell subset sorted from them (not recorded which). This sequence originates from an adult woman who had mild COVID-19 (a few samples of this study predate the infection). Cell type and time point are not known. CDR3 sequence: CASSSRLGGQPQHF. For the CDR3, the DNA is TGTGCCAGCAGTTCCCGGCTGGGGGGTCAGCCCCAGCATTTT.